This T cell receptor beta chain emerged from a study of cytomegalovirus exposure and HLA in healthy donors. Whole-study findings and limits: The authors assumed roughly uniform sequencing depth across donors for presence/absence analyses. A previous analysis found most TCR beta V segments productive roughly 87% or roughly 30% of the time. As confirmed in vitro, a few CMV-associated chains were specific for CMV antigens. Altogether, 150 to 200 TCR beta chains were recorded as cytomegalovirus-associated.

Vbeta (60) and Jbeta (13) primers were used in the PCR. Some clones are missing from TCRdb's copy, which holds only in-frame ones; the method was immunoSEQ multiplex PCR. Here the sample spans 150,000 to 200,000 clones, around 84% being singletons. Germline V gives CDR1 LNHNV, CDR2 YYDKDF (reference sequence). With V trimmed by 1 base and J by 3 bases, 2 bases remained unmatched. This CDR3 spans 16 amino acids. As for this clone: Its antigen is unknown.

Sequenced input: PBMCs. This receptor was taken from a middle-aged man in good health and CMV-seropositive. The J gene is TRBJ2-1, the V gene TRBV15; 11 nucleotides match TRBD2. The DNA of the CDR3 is TGTGCCACCAGCAGAGTAGCGGGAGGGATCTACAATGAGCAGTTCTTC. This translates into CATSRVAGGIYNEQFF.